This record looks at one T cell receptor beta chain sequence and its context. The CDR3 totals 15 residues. The junction had 10 bases not matched to a gene; V was cut back by 3 bases and J by 7 bases. Germline CDR1 SEHNR, CDR2 FQNEAQ (reference sequence). These data come from a study of blood T cell repertoires in COVID-19. Profiled with immunoSEQ multiplex PCR; TCRdb holds only in-frame clones, not every one. The sample lists 400,000 to 450,000 clones; 80% to 90% were seen once. The sample comprised PBMCs or T cells enriched from blood (not recorded which). The clonotype was recovered from a man aged 25-45 years who had recovered from COVID-19. The V and J genes are TRBV7-9 and TRBJ2-3; 7 nucleotides line up with TRBD1. The chain's CDR3 is CASSFPGTEGNTQYF. CDR3 DNA sequence: TGTGCCAGCAGCTTTCCCGGGACAGAGGGGAATACGCAGTATTTT.